A selection of T cell receptor beta chains follows, all from one sample in a study of cytomegalovirus exposure and HLA in healthy donors. This table comes from immunoSEQ multiplex PCR, and its TCRdb copy is limited to in-frame clones, with some not included. The table includes some 250,000 clones, around 89% detected once. The sample consisted of PBMCs. The receptors derive from a woman between 18 and 30 years old in good health and CMV-seronegative. Each CDR3 is given with its conserved first and last residue. A D gene is named only where the DNA matches it firmly. Size tells how often a clone was seen (once, few, many) or the class of an expanded clone, and some rows leave it out.

clone_size,d_call,cdr3_length,v_call,j_call,cdr3_aa,cdr3_nt
few,-,16,TRBV2,TRBJ1-5,CASTNDPGGRNQPQHF,TGTGCCAGCACCAACGATCCGGGAGGGCGGAATCAGCCCCAGCATTTT
-,-,15,TRBV28,TRBJ2-7,CASSSPAGANYEQYF,TGTGCCAGCAGTTCCCCGGCGGGGGCCAACTACGAGCAGTACTTC
-,TRBD2,15,TRBV7-2,TRBJ2-2,CASSSAGLAAVELFF,TGTGCCAGCAGCTCGGCGGGACTAGCGGCGGTTGAGCTGTTTTTT
-,-,12,TRBV28,TRBJ2-1,CASSSTSPEQFF,TGTGCCAGCAGCTCTACGTCCCCAGAGCAGTTCTTC
-,-,16,TRBV18,TRBJ1-6,CASSLGTSGDNSPLHF,TGTGCCAGCTCACTAGGCACCTCGGGAGATAATTCACCCCTCCACTTT
-,TRBD2,17,TRBV27,TRBJ2-1,CASSFTGGTSGGNEQFF,TGTGCCAGCAGTTTCACCGGGGGGACTAGCGGGGGTAATGAGCAGTTCTTC
-,TRBD1,14,TRBV5-4,TRBJ2-5,CASSLGQGGETQYF,TGTGCCAGCAGCCTGGGACAGGGCGGAGAGACCCAGTACTTC
-,TRBD2,14,TRBV2,TRBJ2-5,CASRGGGGQETQYF,TGTGCCAGCAGAGGCGGGGGGGGTCAAGAGACCCAGTACTTC
-,TRBD1,16,TRBV28,TRBJ1-5,CASRVSGGDFNQPQHF,TGTGCCAGCCGAGTTTCAGGGGGCGATTTCAATCAGCCCCAGCATTTT
-,-,13,TRBV11-2,TRBJ2-5,CASRADLEETQYF,TGTGCCAGCAGAGCGGACCTGGAAGAGACCCAGTACTTC
-,TRBD2,16,TRBV5-8,TRBJ2-5,CASSRTILAGGETQYF,TGTGCCAGCAGCCGCACCATACTAGCGGGGGGAGAGACCCAGTACTTC
-,-,17,TRBV9,TRBJ1-6,CASSVDSLGGDNSPLHF,TGTGCCAGCAGCGTAGATTCCCTTGGGGGGGATAATTCACCCCTCCACTTT
-,TRBD1,20,TRBV9,TRBJ1-2,CASSVDSEGRGLDRTDGYTF,TGTGCCAGCAGCGTAGATTCAGAGGGCAGGGGGCTCGATAGAACGGATGGCTACACCTTC
once,TRBD1,14,TRBV6-1,TRBJ1-1,CASRGTVKWAEAFF,TGTGCCAGCAGGGGGACAGTCAAATGGGCTGAAGCTTTCTTT
-,-,14,TRBV7-2,TRBJ1-2,CASSLRTEHYGYTF,TGTGCCAGCAGCCTACGGACAGAGCACTATGGCTACACCTTC